The 2 T cell receptor beta chains reported below all come from one sample, sequenced in a study of molecular identifiers for immune sequencing clone quantification. Using its own MiXCR run on the PCR reads, TCRdb lists one record per CDR3 protein. The top ten hold approximately 0.8% of the sample, which has more than 300,000 distinct CDR3 sequences, about 21% seen once. Sequencing input: naive CD8+ T cells from blood, with Jurkat cell RNA spiked in. Regarding subset: FACS-sorted CD8+CD4-CCR7+CD45RA+ naive T cells. The receptors stem from a human donor in good health. Some libraries in this study had Jurkat cell RNA spiked in.

This clonotype was found a few times. One base away lies a much larger clone, so this may be a sequencing read error. The chain carries TRBV5-1 and TRBJ2-7; TRBD1 is a possible D gene (5 bases). CDR3 length: 13 amino acids. Trimming took 7 bases from V and 4 from J, leaving 15 bases between them. The germline V gene has CDR1 SGHRS and CDR2 YFSETQ. CDR3 bases: TGCGCCAGCGGCCAGGGCCAACGGTACGAGCAGTACTTC. Residues: CASGQGQRYEQYF.

A remark on this clonotype: A much more abundant neighbour one base away suggests this may be a read error. CDR3 residues: CASSLGGHGTDTQHF. In nucleotides, the CDR3 is TGTGCCAGCAGCTTAGGGGGTCACGGTACAGATACGCAGCATTTT. The chain joins TRBV7-3 to TRBJ2-3, with D possibly TRBD1 on 5 matching bases. The closer fit of TRBJ1-5 to the DNA end suggests the J call may be wrong. Germline V CDR1 and CDR2: SGHTA, FQGTGA. CDR3 length: 15 amino acids.